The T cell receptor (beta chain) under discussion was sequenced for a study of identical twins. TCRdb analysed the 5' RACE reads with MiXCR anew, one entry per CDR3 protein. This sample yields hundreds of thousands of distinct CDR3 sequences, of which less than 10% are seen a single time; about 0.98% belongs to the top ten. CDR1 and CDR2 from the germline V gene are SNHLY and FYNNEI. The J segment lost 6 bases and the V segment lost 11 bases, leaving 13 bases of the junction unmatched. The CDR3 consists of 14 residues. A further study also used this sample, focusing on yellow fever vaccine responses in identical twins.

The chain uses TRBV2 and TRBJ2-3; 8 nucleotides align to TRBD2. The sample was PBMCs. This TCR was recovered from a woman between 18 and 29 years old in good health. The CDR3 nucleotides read TGTGCCGACAGCGGGGGCCCTTTGGGCGATACGCAGTATTTT. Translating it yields CADSGGPLGDTQYF. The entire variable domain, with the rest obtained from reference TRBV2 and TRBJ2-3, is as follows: EPEVTQTPSHQVTQMGQEVILRCVPISNHLYFYWYRQILGQKVEFLVSFYNNEISEKSEIFDDQFSVERPDGSNFTLKIRSTKLEDSAMYFCADSGGPLGDTQYFGPGTRLTVL.